These T cell receptor beta chains were read from a single sample in a study of shared clonotypes between healthy human individuals. Assay: immunoSEQ multiplex PCR; the TCRdb copy retains only in-frame clones and omits some. The data contain some 630,000 clones, roughly 78% of them singletons. Input material: memory CD4+ T cells sorted from blood. These TCRs come from a woman aged 25-40 years in good health. Each CDR3 is given without its conserved first and last residue. The order of the fields is V gene, CDR3 protein.

>TRBV5-6
ASSYDRSGYT
>TRBV28
ASSPPGFSDGNTIY
>TRBV11-2
ASRTDGLGPPEQY
>TRBV5-1
ASSLEGSNQPQH
>TRBV15
ATSSPGTGTYNEQF
>TRBV19
ASRPRGSFYNEQF
>TRBV11-2
ASSLVMLAKNIQY
>TRBV28
ASSSAGRFPNTEAF
>TRBV6-5
ASSLTGYVEAF
>TRBV5-1
ASSSGQDPYEQY
>TRBV6-6
ASSYSIGWSTDTQY
>TRBV28
ASSLAGNREKLF
>TRBV11-3
ASSLGASEANEQF
>TRBV5-1
ASSFRDRYTDTQY
>TRBV5-1
ASSPPGTGAVYEQY
>TRBV6-5
ASSSQGPNYGYT
>TRBV30
AWSVWGLGIYEQY
>TRBV2
AIRQGNNQPQH
>TRBV18
ASSPRSYEQF
>TRBV18
ASSPRPGQGHEQY
>TRBV9
ASSVASNQPQH
>TRBV7-9
ASSLEGSGYT
>TRBV21-1
AGFLETPYHYPYGYT
>TRBV18
ASSPTTGSSGNIIY
>TRBV29-1
SVEHSQETQY
>TRBV2
ASSADGNQPQH
>TRBV11-2
ASSLAPGGGNTEAF
>TRBV7-2
ASSLMGGRAYEQY
>TRBV10-3
AISRTDTEAF
>TRBV28
ASSSGPSEKLF
>TRBV5-1
ASSLGDRDITTQY
>TRBV5-1
ASSPGTGTDGYT
>TRBV10-3
AIRTGQGGETQY
>TRBV28
ASSLVLGGSVYEQY
>TRBV7-2
ASSERLAGVADTQY
>TRBV7-6
ASSLTGTSGYNEQF
>TRBV7-2
ASSPTVLVGNEQF
>TRBV5-1
ASSPRLYEQY
>TRBV2
ASSEGRGYGANVLT
>TRBV11-3
ASSQGWPDTDTQY
>TRBV27
ASRSTGVPDYGYT
>TRBV18
ASSATGTGNYEQY
>TRBV28
ASSLGTGTGFGF
>TRBV6-5
ASSRTGVQPQH
>TRBV28
ASSPPLGNTIY
>TRBV28
ASSSSGTGTYEQY
>TRBV5-1
ASSYLYLGSSSYEQY
>TRBV4-1
ASSPSRRKRGEETQY
>TRBV19
ASSSLAGLAYEQY
>TRBV6-9
ATPSGQEETQY
>TRBV5-4
ASSLIQGGGETQY
>TRBV6-4
ASSDRLTDTQY
>TRBV10-3
ATGTGGREKLF
>TRBV6-5
ASSYTPGTAGDTQY
>TRBV28
ASSSESGRAYNEQF
>TRBV18
ASSPQDWIAGNTIY
>TRBV6-6
ASSWMWDGSQETQY
>TRBV7-9
ASSPTGQGRYNEQF